Following are 27 T cell receptor beta chains from one sample sequenced in a study of blood T cell repertoires in COVID-19. Method: immunoSEQ multiplex PCR; TCRdb's copy keeps in-frame clones and lacks some. The sample lists around 480,000 clones, about nine tenths occurring once. The sample comprised PBMCs or T cells enriched from blood (not recorded which). The receptors stem from a woman aged 18-35 years who had recovered from COVID-19.

The chain carries TRBV24-1 and TRBJ1-2; D gene ambiguous. Germline assignment: CDR1 KGHDR and CDR2 SFDVKD. Trimming removed 4 bases at V and 1 base at J, with 9 bases between. The CDR3 contains 14 residues. CDR3 bases: TGTGCCACCAGTGACCCACACCTTAACTATGGCTACACCTTC. Translation: CATSDPHLNYGYTF.

The CDR3 sequence: CASSLSGANNEQFF. The DNA of the CDR3 is TGTGCCAGCAGCTTGTCTGGGGCGAACAATGAGCAGTTCTTC. This sequence joins TRBV5-4 and TRBJ2-1; a weak D match, TRBD1 (5 bases). Looked up from germline, CDR1 is SGHNT and CDR2 is YYREEE (reference sequence). Between the trimmed V and J ends, which lost 1 base and 5 bases, there was a span of 10 bases. CDR3 length: 14 residues.

The V and J genes are TRBV7-9 and TRBJ1-1, with D maybe TRBD1 (6 bases). CDR3 length: 14 amino acids. In germline, CDR1 is SEHNR, CDR2 FQNEAQ (reference sequence). V lost 7 bases and J lost 2, with 14 bases in between. The CDR3 nucleotides are TGTGCCAGCACTCTCGCGGGGGGCAACACTGAAGCTTTCTTT. Its translation: CASTLAGGNTEAFF.

The CDR3 region is CASGPRGQASLMNTEAFF. The DNA for the CDR3 is TGTGCTAGTGGACCTCGAGGACAGGCCAGCCTAATGAACACTGAAGCTTTCTTT. This sequence joins TRBV12-5 and TRBJ1-1; 7 nucleotides match TRBD1. V lost 6 bases and J lost 0; bases outside the gene matches: 16. The CDR3 is 18 residues long. Germline V lookup: CDR1 LGHNT, CDR2 FRNRAP.

This chain uses TRBV6-5 with TRBJ1-2, with D perhaps matching TRBD1 (6 bases). This CDR3 spans 13 amino acids. Trimming pared 5 bases from V and 6 bases from J, leaving 13 bases between. From germline, CDR1 is MNHEY and CDR2 SVGAGI. The CDR3 protein is CASSRTAQDGYTF. The CDR3, as DNA: TGTGCCAGCAGTAGGACAGCCCAAGATGGCTACACCTTC.

The chain employs TRBV11-2 and TRBJ1-1; D is uncertain. This CDR3 region has 12 residues. From germline, CDR1 is SGHAT and CDR2 FQNNGV. V was cut by 5 bases and J by 1 base, with 5 bases left in between. The CDR3 sequence: CASSPRNTEAFF. CDR3 DNA: TGTGCCAGCAGCCCTAGGAACACTGAAGCTTTCTTT.

The J gene is TRBJ1-6, the V gene TRBV27, with D possibly being TRBD1 (6 bases). The CDR3 is made up of 16 amino acids. Per the germline V gene, CDR1 is MNHEY and CDR2 is SMNVEV (reference sequence). V shed 2 bases and J shed 7 bases, with 15 bases lying between them. Written as DNA, the CDR3 is TGTGCCAGCAGTTTAGCACAGGGCCTCTTGAATTCACCCCTCCACTTT. It encodes CASSLAQGLLNSPLHF.

CDR3 nucleotide sequence: TGTGCCAGCGCAAATGGACAGAACTTCTACGAGCAGTACTTC. Residues: CASANGQNFYEQYF. The rearrangement links TRBV19 to TRBJ2-7; D might be TRBD1 (6 bases). V lost 9 bases to trimming and J lost 3 bases, with 18 bases between them. Germline values: CDR1 LNHDA, CDR2 SQIVND (reference sequence). The CDR3 sequence is 14 residues long.

J is TRBJ2-7 and V is TRBV20-1, with TRBD1 identical over 7 bases. This CDR3 spans 13 amino acids. Germline CDR1 DFQATT, CDR2 SNEGSKA (reference sequence). After removal of 3 bases from V and 7 bases from J, the junction contained 9 bases not matched to a gene. As DNA, the CDR3 is TGCAGTGCTAGTGGACAGGTTTCCCAGGAGCAGTACTTC. It is translated as CSASGQVSQEQYF.

The table lists this clone with a few counts. This chain links TRBV5-1 with TRBJ1-1; a weak D match, TRBD1 (5 bases). The CDR3 has 14 amino acids. Trimming took off 4 bases at V and 1 base at J, with 11 bases between the two ends. Germline assignment: CDR1 SGHRS and CDR2 YFSETQ. The DNA of the CDR3 is TGCGCCAGCAGCCGGGGGTCTGGGAACACTGAAGCTTTCTTT. It is translated as CASSRGSGNTEAFF. Full variable domain (remainder filled in from reference TRBV5-1 and TRBJ1-1): KAGVTQTPRYLIKTRGQQVTLSCSPISGHRSVSWYQQTPGQGLQFLFEYFSETQRNKGNFPGRFSGRQFSNSRSEMNVSTLELGDSALYLCASSRGSGNTEAFFGQGTRLTVV.

V and J are TRBV19 and TRBJ1-2; a possible D gene is TRBD1 (5 bases). CDR3 length: 12 amino acids. Trimming shortened V by 5 bases and J by 7 bases, and 11 bases separated the two germline ends. Germline CDR1 LNHDA, CDR2 SQIVND (reference sequence). The CDR3 sequence is CASSGGTPGYTF. CDR3 DNA sequence: TGTGCCAGTAGTGGAGGGACGCCTGGCTACACCTTC.

This clone was seen a single time. The chain links TRBV6-5 to TRBJ1-2; maybe TRBD1 (5 bases). The CDR3 is 14 residues long. CDR1 is MNHEY and CDR2 is SVGAGI in the germline V gene. V lost 6 bases and J lost 3, with 14 bases in between. In DNA, the CDR3 is TGTGCCAGCAGCTCCGGGGGGGGTGACTATGGCTACACCTTC. This encodes CASSSGGGDYGYTF.

To note about this clone: This sample includes further DNA sequences coding for the same CDR3. The rearrangement links TRBV3-1 (or the pseudogene TRBV3-2) to TRBJ1-2; TRBD1 aligns across 8 bases. Trimming took 0 bases from V and 2 from J; bases not matched to a gene: 2. Germline CDR1 LGHDT, CDR2 YNNKEL (reference sequence). CDR3 length equals 15 residues. The CDR3 DNA is TGTGCCAGCAGCCAAGAAGGACAGGGCAACTATGGCTACACCTTC. Protein sequence: CASSQEGQGNYGYTF.

This clone was detected a few times. The chain couples TRBV28 to TRBJ1-4, with TRBD1 matching 7 bases. CDR1 and CDR2 (germline): MDHEN, SYDVKM. Trimming cost V 4 bases and J 7 bases; bases outside gene matches: 12. This CDR3 is 16 amino acids long. The CDR3 DNA follows: TGTGCCAGCAGTTCCCTCTGGGGGACAGAATTTGAAAAACTGTTTTTT. The encoded protein is CASSSLWGTEFEKLFF.

The chain has TRBV7-7 and TRBJ2-5; the match to TRBD2 covers 10 bases. This CDR3 contains 15 residues. V lost 2 bases, J lost 3 bases, and 3 bases stayed unmatched. Germline values: CDR1 SSHAT, CDR2 FNYEAQ (reference sequence). The CDR3 DNA reads as TGTGCCAGCAGCTTAAATCTAGCGGGGGAAGAGACCCAGTACTTC. Protein sequence: CASSLNLAGEETQYF.

The chain has TRBV4-1 and TRBJ2-7; D perhaps matches TRBD2 (6 bases). Germline lookup yields CDR1 MGHRA and CDR2 YSYEKL. The CDR3 runs to 15 residues. V lost 4 bases and J lost 3, with 16 bases in between. CDR3 protein: CASSPPGAEIYEQYF. The DNA for the CDR3 is TGCGCCAGCAGCCCACCGGGAGCCGAGATCTACGAGCAGTACTTC.

The chain links TRBV5-8 to TRBJ1-1; 7 bases line up with TRBD1. The CDR3 runs to 15 residues. Germline V gene lookup returns CDR1 SGHTS and CDR2 YDEGEE. The ends lost 2 bases at V and 0 bases at J; junction bases unmatched: 4. The CDR3 sequence: CASSLGDSLNTEAFF. CDR3 DNA: TGTGCCAGCAGCTTAGGGGACAGTTTGAACACTGAAGCTTTCTTT.

This chain links TRBV5-6 with TRBJ1-1; D call uncertain. CDR1 and CDR2 from the germline V gene are SGHDT and YYEEEE. V lost 2 bases and J 4 bases, leaving 9 bases between the germline ends. This CDR3 is built from 13 residues. CDR3 bases: TGTGCCAGCAGCTTTGGGAGCCTCACTGAAGCTTTCTTT. Translating gives CASSFGSLTEAFF. Supplemented by reference TRBV5-6 and TRBJ1-1, the full variable domain reads DAGVTQSPTHLIKTRGQQVTLRCSPKSGHDTVSWYQQALGQGPQFIFQYYEEEERQRGNFPDRFSGHQFPNYSSELNVNALLLGDSALYLCASSFGSLTEAFFGQGTRLTVV.

This rearrangement joins TRBV27 to TRBJ2-1, with TRBD2 matching over 7 bases. J was trimmed by 0 bases and V by 6 bases; bases with no gene match: 8. The CDR3 has 16 amino acids. Germline CDR1 is MNHEY and CDR2 is SMNVEV (reference sequence). In nucleotides, the CDR3 is TGTGCCAGCAGAAGGAGCGGGGTCAGCTCCTACAATGAGCAGTTCTTC. The encoded protein is CASRRSGVSSYNEQFF.

V gene TRBV27 combines with J gene TRBJ1-2; TRBD1 matches 8 bases. The CDR3 is 15 amino acids. V was pared by 5 bases and J by 4 bases, with 9 bases of the junction left unmatched. CDR1 MNHEY and CDR2 SMNVEV come from the germline V gene (reference sequence). The CDR3 nucleotides read TGTGCCAGCAGTCGGGACCGGACAGGGTCCTATGGCTACACCTTC. This encodes CASSRDRTGSYGYTF.

This clone was seen only a few times. J is TRBJ2-1 and V is TRBV7-9; 14 bases match TRBD2. With V trimmed by 5 bases and J by 8 bases, 5 bases remained unmatched. Germline V CDR1 and CDR2: SEHNR, FQNEAQ (reference sequence). The CDR3 has 15 amino acids. The CDR3 loop is CASSTGLAGGYEQFF. The DNA for the CDR3 is TGTGCCAGCAGCACTGGACTAGCGGGGGGTTATGAGCAGTTCTTC.

The chain recombines TRBV28 with TRBJ1-5, with 7 positions matching TRBD1. Trimming at V came to 4 bases and at J to 7 bases, leaving 10 bases not matched to a gene. Germline V gene data show CDR1 as MDHEN and CDR2 as SYDVKM. There are 15 residues in the CDR3. The CDR3 nucleotides read TGTGCCAGCAGTTCCCGGGACAGTGTAGAGCAGCCCCAGCATTTT. Encoded protein: CASSSRDSVEQPQHF.

The CDR3, as DNA: TGTGCCAGCAGCCTCAGGACTAGCGGGGGGGCAACAGATACGCAGTATTTT. Translated, it gives CASSLRTSGGATDTQYF. The chain combines TRBV3-1 (or the pseudogene TRBV3-2) with TRBJ2-3; the match to TRBD2 covers 15 bases. The length of the CDR3 is 17 residues. The junction had 5 bases not matched to a gene; V was cut back by 4 bases and J by 3 bases. Germline CDR1 is LGHDT and CDR2 is YNNKEL (reference sequence).

This chain joins TRBV7-3 and TRBJ1-1, with D perhaps matching TRBD1 (5 bases). CDR1 is SGHTA and CDR2 is FQGTGA in the germline V gene. V gave up 4 bases and J gave up 0 bases, with 9 bases separating them. CDR3 length equals 14 residues. The CDR3 loop is CASSSNRLNTEAFF. CDR3 nucleotide sequence: TGTGCCAGCAGCTCCAACAGGTTGAACACTGAAGCTTTCTTT.

This clone appeared a few times. The J gene is TRBJ1-3, the V gene TRBV28, with TRBD1 identical over 8 bases. The CDR3 has 15 residues. Germline V gene sequence: CDR1 MDHEN, CDR2 SYDVKM. The junction had 4 bases not matched to a gene; V was cut back by 4 bases and J by 2 bases. The CDR3 region has the DNA TGTGCCAGCAGTTCCCAGACAGGGGCTGGAAACACCATATATTTT. Its translation: CASSSQTGAGNTIYF.

This clone has a handful of counts. This chain links TRBV30 with TRBJ1-1; 9 bases are shared with TRBD1. V lost 1 base, J lost 5 bases, and 5 bases stayed unmatched. The CDR3 consists of 14 residues. Germline CDR1 and CDR2: GTSNPN and SVGIG (reference sequence). CDR3 amino acids: CAWSADRGGTEAFF. For the CDR3, the DNA is TGTGCCTGGAGTGCCGACAGGGGGGGGACTGAAGCTTTCTTT.

The V call is TRBV5-3, the J call TRBJ1-5, with D possibly TRBD1 on 5 matching bases. TRBV5-3 is an open reading frame, and its role is uncertain. This CDR3 is 14 amino acids long. The V gene lost 2 bases and the J gene lost 10 bases, with 16 bases spanning the gap. The CDR3 region has the DNA TGTGCCAGAAGCTTAAGGAAAGGGGTTTGTCCCCAGCATTTT. Protein product: CARSLRKGVCPQHF.